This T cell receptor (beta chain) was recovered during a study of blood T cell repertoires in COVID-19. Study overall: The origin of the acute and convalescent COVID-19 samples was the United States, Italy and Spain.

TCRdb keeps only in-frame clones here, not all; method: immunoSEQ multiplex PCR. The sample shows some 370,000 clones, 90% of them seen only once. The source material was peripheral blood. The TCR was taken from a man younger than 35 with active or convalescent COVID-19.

CDR3 sequence: CASHGGVNGYTF. Written as DNA, the CDR3 is TGTGCCAGCCATGGGGGGGTAAATGGCTACACCTTC. The chain combines TRBV2 with TRBJ1-2; perhaps TRBD1 as D (5 bases). The germline V and J ends were trimmed by 8 bases and 6 bases, with 13 bases remaining between them. The CDR3 totals 12 residues. In germline, CDR1 is SNHLY, CDR2 FYNNEI.